This is a list of T cell receptor beta chains from one sample in a study of CD8 T cells in ankylosing spondylitis. From the 5' RACE reads, TCRdb called clonotypes with MiXCR, one entry per CDR3 protein. The repertoire holds some 150,000 distinct CDR3 sequences, with roughly an eighth as singletons. Sample: blood, either unsorted or a sorted T cell fraction (not recorded which). The source is a female donor with ankylosing spondylitis or in good health (not recorded which). CDR3s include the opening cysteine and the closing phenylalanine or tryptophan. The D gene is left open where the match is weak. Clone size is stated in some rows and not others, as once, few, many or a class when expanded.

J gene: TRBJ1-2; D gene: NA; clone size: NA; V gene: TRBV2; CDR3 DNA: TGTGCCAGGGGGGGTAACTATGGCTACACCTTC; CDR3 protein: CARGGNYGYTF
J gene: TRBJ2-1; D gene: NA; clone size: few; V gene: TRBV5-1; CDR3 DNA: TGCGCCAGCAGCTTGGTAGTTGGTTCCTACAATGAGCAGTTCTTC; CDR3 protein: CASSLVVGSYNEQFF
J gene: TRBJ2-5; D gene: NA; clone size: NA; V gene: TRBV21-1; CDR3 DNA: TGTGCCAGCAGCAAAGAATTCGCCCTTCTTAAACAAGAGACCCAGTACTTC; CDR3 protein: CASSKEFALLKQETQYF
J gene: TRBJ2-1; D gene: TRBD2; clone size: many; V gene: TRBV20-1; CDR3 DNA: TGCAGTGCTAGCGGCCTAGCGGGAGGCGTCTTC; CDR3 protein: CSASGLAGGVF
J gene: TRBJ2-2; D gene: NA; clone size: many; V gene: TRBV7-2; CDR3 DNA: TGTGCCAGCAGCCCTCGGGGAGCGGGTAACACCGGGGAGCTGTTTTTT; CDR3 protein: CASSPRGAGNTGELFF
J gene: TRBJ2-4; D gene: TRBD2; clone size: many; V gene: TRBV6-5; CDR3 DNA: TGTGCCAGCAGTTACGGGACTAGCGGACAAAACATTCAGTACTTC; CDR3 protein: CASSYGTSGQNIQYF
J gene: TRBJ1-3; D gene: TRBD1; clone size: many; V gene: TRBV12-3/TRBV12-4; CDR3 DNA: TGTGCCAGCACCACAGACAGGGCCGGTCGTAGCCCCATATATTTT; CDR3 protein: CASTTDRAGRSPIYF
J gene: TRBJ2-3; D gene: NA; clone size: few; V gene: TRBV20-1; CDR3 DNA: TGCAGTGCTAGAGATCAGACAGATACGCAGTATTTT; CDR3 protein: CSARDQTDTQYF
J gene: TRBJ1-6; D gene: TRBD1; clone size: many; V gene: TRBV2; CDR3 DNA: TGTGCCAGCAGTGACAGGGGGATTTCACCCCTCCACTTT; CDR3 protein: CASSDRGISPLHF
J gene: TRBJ2-5; D gene: NA; clone size: many; V gene: TRBV2; CDR3 DNA: TGTGCCAGCATTCGGGACACTAAAGAGACCCAGTACTTC; CDR3 protein: CASIRDTKETQYF
J gene: TRBJ2-3; D gene: NA; clone size: many; V gene: TRBV3-1; CDR3 DNA: TGTGCCAGCAGCCAAGTTCTGTCTGAGGGAAGGAGGGATACGCAGTATTTT; CDR3 protein: CASSQVLSEGRRDTQYF
J gene: TRBJ2-1; D gene: NA; clone size: many; V gene: TRBV20-1; CDR3 DNA: TGCAGTGCCAACCCGGGACACAACAATGAGCAGTTCTTC; CDR3 protein: CSANPGHNNEQFF
J gene: TRBJ2-2; D gene: TRBD1; clone size: many; V gene: TRBV7-3; CDR3 DNA: TGTGCCAGCAGCCCGACAGGGGGCGCATCCGGGGAGCTGTTTTTT; CDR3 protein: CASSPTGGASGELFF
J gene: TRBJ2-7; D gene: TRBD2; clone size: many; V gene: TRBV20-1; CDR3 DNA: TGCAGTGCTAGAGTTGCCGCTTTGCGGGAGGGCCTTCAGTACTTC; CDR3 protein: CSARVAALREGLQYF
J gene: TRBJ1-4; D gene: TRBD1; clone size: many; V gene: TRBV12-3/TRBV12-4; CDR3 DNA: TGTGCCAGCAGTCAGCTCAGGGGGAATGAAAAACTGTTTTTT; CDR3 protein: CASSQLRGNEKLFF
J gene: TRBJ2-3; D gene: NA; clone size: NA; V gene: TRBV7-9; CDR3 DNA: TGTGCCAGCAGCCCGCGCACCGGCCTCACAGATACGCAGTATTTT; CDR3 protein: CASSPRTGLTDTQYF
J gene: TRBJ1-2; D gene: NA; clone size: many; V gene: TRBV7-9; CDR3 DNA: TGTGCCAGCAGCTTAGGCGGGCTAAACTATGGCTACACCTTC; CDR3 protein: CASSLGGLNYGYTF